This passage covers 20 T cell receptor beta chains from one sample sequenced in a study of T cells after yellow fever vaccination. TCRdb re-called the 5' RACE reads with MiXCR, one entry per CDR3 protein. The data show around 530,000 distinct CDR3 sequences, with around a sixth seen just once and around a sixth held by the top ten. The specimen comprised PBMCs, sampled more than 4 days after the first yellow fever vaccination. The source is a man between 18 and 35 years old who received the YFV17D yellow fever vaccine.

The gene calls are TRBV11-2 and TRBJ2-3; D is possibly TRBD1 (6 bases). Germline V gives CDR1 SGHAT, CDR2 FQNNGV. This CDR3 is built from 14 residues. The V end lost 1 base, the J end lost 4 bases, and 9 bases lay between the germline ends. CDR3 sequence reads: CASSLGQAPDTQYF. DNA of the CDR3: TGTGCCAGCAGCTTAGGACAGGCACCAGATACGCAGTATTTT.

This clonotype has just one count. The rearrangement links TRBV15 to TRBJ2-4; D gene uncertain. The CDR3 totals 14 residues. V lost 5 bases and J lost 3, with 11 bases in between. Germline V CDR1 and CDR2: LNHNV, YYDKDF (reference sequence). CDR3 residues: CATSGAVLKNIQYF. In nucleotides, the CDR3 is TGTGCCACCAGCGGTGCGGTCCTCAAAAACATTCAGTACTTC.

This clonotype occurred many times. CDR3 DNA: TGCGCCAGCAGCCAAGAGATCCGATACCGGAACACTGAAGCTTTCTTT. It translates to CASSQEIRYRNTEAFF. The gene calls are TRBV4-3 and TRBJ1-1; D is ambiguous. Germline V gene lookup returns CDR1 LGHNA and CDR2 YSLEER. The V gene lost 0 bases and the J gene lost 1 base, with 12 bases spanning the gap. The length of the CDR3 is 16 residues.

CDR3 nucleotide sequence: TGTGCCAGCAGCCTTCAACAGGGTCTTTTGGGCGAAAAACTGTTTTTT. This gives the protein CASSLQQGLLGEKLFF. The rearrangement joins TRBV7-9 to TRBJ1-4; D might be TRBD1 (6 bases). With 5 bases removed from V and 8 bases from J, the gap between germline ends came to 21 bases. The CDR3 loop spans 16 amino acids. Germline V gene sequence: CDR1 SEHNR, CDR2 FQNEAQ (reference sequence).

In its sample, this clonotype was seen many times. This chain uses TRBV5-1 with TRBJ2-2, with D unclear. Trimming took 4 bases from V and 6 from J, leaving 16 bases between them. Germline CDR1 and CDR2: SGHRS and YFSETQ. The CDR3 length is 15 residues. The CDR3 spells CASSPTDAWAGELFF. The CDR3 coding sequence is TGCGCCAGCAGCCCGACGGACGCCTGGGCCGGGGAGCTGTTTTTT.

In its sample, this clonotype was seen a few times. V is TRBV5-4 and J is TRBJ2-3, with a possible D match to TRBD2 (5 bases). The V end lost 4 bases, the J end lost 5 bases, and 17 bases lay between the germline ends. The CDR3 extends over 15 amino acids. CDR1 is SGHNT and CDR2 is YYREEE in the germline V gene (reference sequence). CDR3 DNA sequence: TGTGCCAGCAGCCCTGAGGGAGCTCGGGGAGATACGCAGTATTTT. It codes for CASSPEGARGDTQYF.

The V call is TRBV5-1, the J call TRBJ2-5; a weak D match, TRBD1 (5 bases). The CDR3 runs to 14 residues. From germline, CDR1 is SGHRS and CDR2 YFSETQ. Trimming removed 0 bases from V and 6 bases from J, with 12 bases in between. This CDR3 is CASSLDQGRQTQYF. Written as DNA, the CDR3 is TGCGCCAGCAGCTTGGATCAGGGTAGGCAGACCCAGTACTTC.

This clonotype was counted between two and nine times. The gene calls are TRBV6-1 and TRBJ2-7, with 7 bases lining up with TRBD2. Losses at the gene ends were 1 base for V and 2 bases for J; bases not matched to a gene: 2. This CDR3 contains 14 residues. The germline CDR1 and CDR2 sequences are MNHNS and SASEGT. The CDR3 loop is CASSEVGGTYEQYF. The CDR3 DNA follows: TGTGCCAGCAGTGAAGTCGGGGGGACCTACGAGCAGTACTTC.

This clonotype was found a few times. The rearrangement links TRBV2 to TRBJ1-6; no firm D call. V lost 5 bases and J lost 7, with 6 bases in between. The germline V gene encodes CDR1 SNHLY and CDR2 FYNNEI. This CDR3 spans 12 amino acids. CDR3 region: CASSPMNSPLHF. DNA of the CDR3: TGTGCCAGCAGTCCGATGAATTCACCCCTCCACTTT.

Ten or more counts support this clonotype. The J gene is TRBJ2-3, the V gene TRBV4-3, with 10 bases matching TRBD1. This CDR3 is 15 amino acids long. The germline V gene has CDR1 LGHNA and CDR2 YSLEER. J was trimmed by 5 bases and V by 4 bases; bases with no gene match: 6. The CDR3 DNA follows: TGCGCCAGCAGCCCCGGGACAGGGGCGGGAGATACGCAGTATTTT. Translating gives CASSPGTGAGDTQYF.

This clonotype was seen more than once but under ten times. The chain has TRBV10-3 and TRBJ1-2; 7 bases fit TRBD1. The V and J ends lost 0 bases and 2 bases, in that order; junction bases with no gene match: 3. The CDR3 contains 15 residues. Germline V gene lookup returns CDR1 ENHRY and CDR2 SYGVKD. DNA for the CDR3: TGTGCCATCAGTGAGTCTGGCAGGGGGAACTATGGCTACACCTTC. It yields the protein CAISESGRGNYGYTF.

This rearrangement joins TRBV7-3 to TRBJ2-5; no reliable D call. Per germline, CDR1 SGHTA and CDR2 FQGTGA. This CDR3 has 13 residues. The ends were cut back, 1 base at V and 1 base at J, with 4 bases in the middle. The DNA for the CDR3 is TGTGCCAGCAGCTTAAGTTTCCAAGAGACCCAGTACTTC. Translation: CASSLSFQETQYF.

This clonotype was counted a few times. The rearrangement uses TRBV5-6 and TRBJ2-5; either TRBD1 or TRBD2 may supply D (5 bases each). V lost 0 bases to trimming and J lost 1 base, with 13 bases between them. The CDR3 spans 16 residues. Germline V CDR1 and CDR2: SGHDT, YYEEEE. Here the CDR3 DNA reads TGTGCCAGCAGCTTGGGAGTCGGGGACGTCCAAGAGACCCAGTACTTC. Amino acid sequence: CASSLGVGDVQETQYF.

This chain joins TRBV20-1 and TRBJ2-7; tentative D call: TRBD1 (6 bases). V was cut by 0 bases and J by 3 bases, with 15 bases left in between. This CDR3 is built from 15 residues. Germline CDR1 and CDR2: DFQATT and SNEGSKA (reference sequence). CDR3 region: CSARDTTGSDYEQYV. CDR3 DNA sequence: TGCAGTGCTAGAGATACCACAGGGTCAGACTACGAGCAGTACGTC.

The J gene is TRBJ2-2, the V gene TRBV7-9; D possibly matches TRBD1 or TRBD2 (6 bases each). Germline V CDR1 and CDR2: SEHNR, FQNEAQ (reference sequence). V was trimmed by 3 bases and J by 4 bases, leaving 18 bases between them. The CDR3 runs to 17 residues. The CDR3 loop is CASSLGGLRGTTGELFF. For the CDR3, the DNA is TGTGCCAGCAGCTTGGGGGGCCTACGGGGAACCACCGGGGAGCTGTTTTTT. The whole variable domain, remainder taken from reference TRBV7-9 and TRBJ2-2, is DTGVSQNPRHKITKRGQNVTFRCDPISEHNRLYWYRQTLGQGPEFLTYFQNEAQLEKSRLLSDRFSAERPKGSFSTLEIQRTEQGDSAMYLCASSLGGLRGTTGELFFGEGSRLTVL.

This clonotype turned up a few times. The chain recombines TRBV7-8 with TRBJ2-7; 8 bases line up with TRBD1. CDR3 size: 12 residues. The trim removed 6 bases at V and 13 bases at J, leaving 11 bases unmatched. Germline-derived CDR1 and CDR2 are SGHVS and FQNEAQ. CDR3 protein: CASRGIWDRFYF. CDR3 DNA sequence: TGTGCCAGCAGGGGGATCTGGGACAGGTTTTACTTC.

There are a few counts of this clonotype. CDR3 in DNA: TGTGCCAGCAGCTTAGCGCGGGACAGGGCTCGGGAAAAACTGTTTTTT. Translation gives CASSLARDRAREKLFF. This chain connects TRBV7-8 to TRBJ1-4; the match to TRBD1 covers 9 bases. Germline lookup yields CDR1 SGHVS and CDR2 FQNEAQ. Germline trimming cut 0 bases from V and 8 bases from J; bases unmatched to any gene: 7. This CDR3 comprises 16 residues.

This clonotype was recorded a few times. The genes are TRBV5-4 and TRBJ1-1; D possibly corresponds to TRBD1 (6 bases). This CDR3 is 17 amino acids long. V was trimmed by 0 bases and J by 6 bases, leaving 21 bases between them. Looked up from germline, CDR1 is SGHNT and CDR2 is YYREEE (reference sequence). CDR3 in DNA: TGTGCCAGCAGCTTGGGCCCTTTACAGGGACCTAGCGCTGAAGCTTTCTTT. Translated: CASSLGPLQGPSAEAFF. Using reference TRBV5-4 and TRBJ1-1 for the parts outside the CDR3, the full variable domain is ETGVTQSPTHLIKTRGQQVTLRCSSQSGHNTVSWYQQALGQGPQFIFQYYREEENGRGNFPPRFSGLQFPNYSSELNVNALELDDSALYLCASSLGPLQGPSAEAFFGQGTRLTVV.

A single count supports this clonotype. A clone one base away is much larger, so this may be a read error. The J gene is TRBJ2-3, the V gene TRBV6-1; D call uncertain. V lost 6 bases to trimming and J lost 5 bases, with 6 bases between them. Germline loops: CDR1 MNHNS, CDR2 SASEGT. The CDR3 consists of 11 residues. The CDR3 nucleotides read TGTGCCAGCAGGGAGATAGATACGCAGTATTTT. Amino acid sequence: CASREIDTQYF.

This clonotype was counted at least ten times. This chain uses TRBV5-1 with TRBJ1-1, with 7 bases matching TRBD1. V lost 2 bases and J lost 0; bases outside the gene matches: 4. There are 15 residues in the CDR3. Per the germline V gene, CDR1 is SGHRS and CDR2 is YFSETQ. CDR3 DNA: TGCGCCAGCAGCTTCGGGACAGCTATGAACACTGAAGCTTTCTTT. Amino acid sequence: CASSFGTAMNTEAFF. Supplemented by reference TRBV5-1 and TRBJ1-1, the full variable domain reads KAGVTQTPRYLIKTRGQQVTLSCSPISGHRSVSWYQQTPGQGLQFLFEYFSETQRNKGNFPGRFSGRQFSNSRSEMNVSTLELGDSALYLCASSFGTAMNTEAFFGQGTRLTVV.